What follows is one T cell receptor beta chain and its context. The target antigen is unknown. The germline V gene has CDR1 SEHNR and CDR2 FQNEAQ (reference sequence). The germline V and J ends were trimmed by 4 bases and 1 base, with 8 bases remaining between them. This CDR3 comprises 14 residues. Researchers ran the PCR with 60 Vbeta and 13 Jbeta primers. Measured with immunoSEQ multiplex PCR; TCRdb has only the in-frame clones, and not every one. The repertoire has some 140,000 clones, over 75% of them found once; the top ten carry 5.6%. The data belong to a study of cytomegalovirus exposure and HLA in healthy donors. Notes on the study in general: Another analysis was done later, and it associated around 16,000 TCR beta sequences with HLA alleles at 0.05 false discovery rate. Looking again later, the authors saw that most CMV-associated TCR beta chains seemed HLA-restricted. In a later analysis, across HLA loci, associated TCR counts were highest for DRB1, lowest for HLA-C.

The chain combines TRBV7-9 with TRBJ1-5; D may be TRBD1 (6 bases). Input material: PBMCs. The clonotype comes from a woman aged 40 to 49 in good health and CMV-seropositive. CDR3 protein: CASSSDRSNQPQHF. The DNA for the CDR3 is TGTGCCAGCAGCTCGGACAGAAGCAATCAGCCCCAGCATTTT.